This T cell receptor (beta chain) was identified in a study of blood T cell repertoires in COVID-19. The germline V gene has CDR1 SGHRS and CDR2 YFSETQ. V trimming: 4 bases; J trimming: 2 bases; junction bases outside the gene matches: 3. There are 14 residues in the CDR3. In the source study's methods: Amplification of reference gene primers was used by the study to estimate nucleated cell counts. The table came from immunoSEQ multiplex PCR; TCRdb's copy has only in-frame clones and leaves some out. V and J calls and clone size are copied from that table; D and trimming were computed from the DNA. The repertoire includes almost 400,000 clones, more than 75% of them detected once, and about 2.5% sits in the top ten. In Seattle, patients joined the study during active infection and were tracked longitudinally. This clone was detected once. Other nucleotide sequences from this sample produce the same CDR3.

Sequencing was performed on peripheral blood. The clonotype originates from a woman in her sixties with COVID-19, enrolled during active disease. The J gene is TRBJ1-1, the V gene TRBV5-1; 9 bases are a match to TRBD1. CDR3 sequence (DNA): TGCGCCAGCAGCCCGGGACAGGGAAACACTGAAGCTTTCTTT. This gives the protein CASSPGQGNTEAFF.